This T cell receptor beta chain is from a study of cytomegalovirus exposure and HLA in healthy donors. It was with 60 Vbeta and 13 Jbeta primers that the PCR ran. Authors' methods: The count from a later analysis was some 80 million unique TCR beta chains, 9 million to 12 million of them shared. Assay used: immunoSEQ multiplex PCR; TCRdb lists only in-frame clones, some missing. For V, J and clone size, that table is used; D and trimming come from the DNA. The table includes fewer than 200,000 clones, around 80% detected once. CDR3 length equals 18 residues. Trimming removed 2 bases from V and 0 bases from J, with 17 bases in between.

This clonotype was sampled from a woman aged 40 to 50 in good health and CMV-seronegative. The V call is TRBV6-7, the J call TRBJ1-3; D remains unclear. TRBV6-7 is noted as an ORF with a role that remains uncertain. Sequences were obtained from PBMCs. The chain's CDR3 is CASSYPVPGWISGNTIYF. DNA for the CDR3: TGTGCCAGCAGTTACCCCGTGCCCGGGTGGATCTCTGGAAACACCATATATTTT.